The clone carrying this T cell receptor (beta chain) was detected many times. V lost 2 bases, J lost 11 bases, and 10 bases lay in between. The CDR3 totals 13 residues. The germline V gene has CDR1 SNHLY and CDR2 FYNNEI. CDR3 regions were amplified by Arm-PCR using iRepertoire HTBI primers to build TCR beta libraries. TCRdb independently ran MiXCR on the multiplex PCR reads; one entry per CDR3 protein. The table records some 340,000 distinct CDR3 sequences, 10% to 15% of them present only once. This sample is part of a study of regulatory T cells in long-lasting Graves disease. Time point in this sample: newly diagnosed GD, antithyroid drugs for less than 3 months. Generation of the TCR library employed RNA extracted from PBMCs. The data also belong to a second study, concerning T cells in Graves' hyperthyroidism and ophthalmopathy.

Sequences were derived from peripheral blood mononuclear cells (PBMCs), sampled at new diagnosis, from a patient treated with antithyroid drugs. This TCR was sampled from a woman aged 18-35 years with Graves disease. The gene calls are TRBV2 and TRBJ1-6, with D perhaps matching TRBD1 (5 bases). In nucleotides, the CDR3 is TGTGCCAGCAGTGAATGGGGCTACCCACCCCTCCACTTT. This encodes CASSEWGYPPLHF.